This T cell receptor beta chain stems from a study of T cell therapy after organ transplantation (dated by TCRdb to about 2019). Concerning the study at large: Autologous CMV-specific T cells, expanded in vitro for approximately 2 weeks with a peptide pool of 30 HLA class I and II CMV epitopes, were used as therapy products. Patients received a median of 1.92 x 10^8 CMV-specific T cells across 2 to 6 intravenous infusions. Of the approximately 10 patients, eight were classified as clinical responders and two as nonresponders. Patients were given up to 6 doses of T cells at 2-week intervals and were followed for 29 weeks after finishing therapy. Blood samples for the short-term post-therapy time point were collected 4 to 8 weeks after therapy was completed. Only about 85% of the 10 patients had long-term post-therapy samples available. A follow-up TRBV repertoire analysis was performed on an open-label phase I trial of autologous CMV-specific adoptive T cell therapy in solid-organ transplant recipients. General study outcomes and caveats: The small cohort prevented assessing confounders such as concurrent antirejection and antiviral medications. Nonresponders showed marked pretherapy clonal expansions with minimal repertoire change after therapy. The fold change in CD8 clonality after therapy was inversely correlated with pretherapy clonality, which suggests that less biased repertoires were more open to remodeling. Few detected expansions in nonresponders may reflect reduced sample coverage from poor CD8+ T cell yield. Both transferred clonotypes and endogenous clonotypes not detected in the therapy products appeared to be included in post-therapy reconstitution.

What this sample's time point label stands for: 4-8 weeks after completion of therapy. The patients had received solid-organ transplants and had drug-resistant/recurrent cytomegalovirus. Ten of the trial participants were picked for repertoire analysis depending on whether post-therapy peripheral blood mononuclear cells were available. A BD FACSAria III was used to sort viable CD3+CD8+CD4- lymphocytes from PBMCs. The Qiagen DNeasy Kit was used to extract genomic DNA from sorted cells. This clone appeared a few times. Its antigen remains undetermined. Base-call qualities are not available, and no considerably larger clone is one nucleotide away. The immunoSEQ two-step, bias-controlled multiplex PCR assay was used to amplify TRB CDR3 regions from genomic DNA. An Illumina NextSeq 500 was used to sequence the CDR3 libraries. As for how the authors treated the data: Initial alignment and bioinformatics, including bias normalization against synthetic CDR3 analogs, were performed with the immunoSEQ Analyzer platform. Annotation of V, D and J genes followed the definitions in the IMGT database. Additional TRBV analyses were carried out with default settings in VDJtools version 1.1.10 and the R package tcR version 2.2.1.11. GLIPH analysis was performed with version 1.0 using default settings. For CDR3 sequences with at least 5 reads, significant changes in clonotype frequency were assessed with a 2-sided binomial test and Benjamini-Hochberg correction (alpha = 0.01). The immuneACCESS repertoire file appears here via TCRdb, limited to in-frame rearrangements. These files lack a portion of the clones; in checked studies, under half of the deficit traces to unresolved V genes, and the cause of the others is not known. The V and J calls and clone size come from that table; D and trimming were worked out from the DNA. This sample is represented by 3,500 or so clones; 69% of them were singletons. Together, the top ten hold over 35% of the sample.

Based on the germline V gene (reference sequence), the CDR1 and CDR2 sequences are SGHAT and FQDESV. The junction shows trimming of 1 base on V and 3 bases on J, plus 4 bases between the germline ends. The CDR3, cysteine through valine, is 12 amino acids long. Of all the DNA, just the CDR3 is kept, 36 bases in frame from base 1. The clonotype originates from a human patient who had received a solid organ transplant and had CMV disease. Following a transplant, some T cells may be graft donor cells, not patient cells. This sample comprised CD8+ T cells from blood, obtained after autologous CMV-specific T cell therapy. Recombination joined TRBV11-1 with TRBJ2-7; no D gene call is confident. The nucleotide sequence is TGTGCCAGCAGCTTAGACAGCTACGAGCAGTACGTC. Its coded protein is CASSLDSYEQYV.